The 18 T cell receptor beta chains given below trace back to one sample, sequenced in a study of high-grade serous ovarian cancer treatment subgroups. The tumor samples were collected prior to definitive surgery or chemotherapy. Assay used: immunoSEQ multiplex PCR; TCRdb lists only in-frame clones, some missing. The table includes under 10,000 clones, roughly three quarters detected once. The sequenced sample was tumor tissue. These receptors all stem from a human donor with high-grade serous ovarian cancer.

This sequence joins TRBV19 and TRBJ1-5, with 11 positions matching TRBD1. The CDR3 extends over 16 amino acids. Per the germline V gene, CDR1 is LNHDA and CDR2 is SQIVND (reference sequence). With 6 bases clipped from V and 6 bases from J, the junction kept 10 bases outside the gene matches. Here the CDR3 reads CASRPSDRGRGQPQHF. CDR3 in DNA: TGTGCCAGTAGGCCCTCGGACAGGGGGCGAGGTCAGCCCCAGCATTTT.

In its sample, this clone was seen once. This rearrangement joins TRBV2 to TRBJ1-3, with D possibly being TRBD1 (5 bases). The CDR3 length is 16 residues. V shed 11 bases and J shed 0 bases, with 20 bases lying between them. From germline, CDR1 is SNHLY and CDR2 FYNNEI. The CDR3 coding sequence is TGTGCCGCGAGCCGACCCAGGGTGACCTCTGGAAACACCATATATTTT. Its translation is CAASRPRVTSGNTIYF.

There are a few counts of this clone. This rearrangement joins TRBV7-9 to TRBJ1-6, with 11 bases identical to TRBD1. CDR3 length equals 16 residues. The trim removed 1 base at V and 10 bases at J, leaving 6 bases unmatched. Germline values: CDR1 SEHNR, CDR2 FQNEAQ (reference sequence). The CDR3 loop reads CASSLVRDRGSSPLHF. The CDR3 DNA is TGTGCCAGCAGCTTAGTACGGGACAGGGGGTCCTCACCCCTCCACTTT.

V and J are TRBV11-2 and TRBJ2-7, with 11 bases matching TRBD1. Germline lookup yields CDR1 SGHAT and CDR2 FQNNGV. With 2 bases clipped from V and 4 bases from J, the junction kept 4 bases outside the gene matches. This CDR3 has 15 amino acids. The CDR3 DNA sequence: TGTGCCAGCAGCTTACCCGGACAGGGGGCATACGAGCAGTACTTC. It is translated as CASSLPGQGAYEQYF. The full variable domain, in which reference TRBV11-2 and TRBJ2-7 provide the parts outside the CDR3, is EAGVAQSPRYKIIEKRQSVAFWCNPISGHATLYWYQQILGQGPKLLIQFQNNGVVDDSQLPKDRFSAERLKGVDSTLKIQPAKLEDSAVYLCASSLPGQGAYEQYFGPGTRLTVT.

The rearrangement uses TRBV6-5 and TRBJ2-2, with D unresolved. Germline V lookup: CDR1 MNHEY, CDR2 SVGAGI. V was pared by 7 bases and J by 2 bases, with 8 bases between. The CDR3 loop spans 13 amino acids. The CDR3: CASTRPNTGELFF. CDR3 DNA sequence: TGTGCCAGCACCCGCCCAAACACCGGGGAGCTGTTTTTT.

The CDR3 spells CASSEDREGDTQYF. In DNA form, the CDR3 reads TGTGCCAGCAGCGAAGACAGGGAAGGGGATACGCAGTATTTT. The gene calls are TRBV7-6 and TRBJ2-3, with 7 bases aligning to TRBD1. The CDR3 sequence is 14 residues long. V lost 5 bases and J lost 6; bases outside the gene matches: 8. Germline V CDR1 and CDR2: SGHVS, FNYEAQ.

The sample holds a few counts of this clone. The CDR3 loop is CASSYSSGTGDQPQHF. CDR3 DNA sequence: TGTGCCAGCAGTTACTCGAGTGGGACAGGGGATCAGCCCCAGCATTTT. The chain uses TRBV6-6 and TRBJ1-5; 10 nucleotides line up with TRBD1. The CDR3 length is 16 residues. Germline CDR1 reads MNHNY; CDR2 reads SVGAGI (reference sequence). Germline trimming cut 0 bases from V and 5 bases from J; bases unmatched to any gene: 4.

This clone was counted between two and nine times. The rearrangement uses TRBV5-1 and TRBJ1-1, with D possibly matching TRBD1 (6 bases). V was cut by 2 bases and J by 5 bases, with 13 bases left in between. From germline, CDR1 is SGHRS and CDR2 YFSETQ. This CDR3 is 14 amino acids long. CDR3 residues: CASSLQGGGTEAFF. CDR3 bases: TGCGCCAGCAGCTTACAGGGCGGGGGTACTGAAGCTTTCTTT.

The chain links TRBV18 to TRBJ1-2, with 7 bases aligning to TRBD1. CDR3 length: 11 amino acids. The J segment lost 8 bases and the V segment lost 8 bases, leaving 5 bases of the junction unmatched. Germline V gives CDR1 KGHSH, CDR2 LQKENI. CDR3 amino acids: CASPTGSGYTF. The DNA for the CDR3 is TGTGCCAGCCCGACAGGGAGCGGCTACACCTTC.

The V and J genes are TRBV5-1 and TRBJ2-3; D unclear. V was pared by 0 bases and J by 2 bases, with 10 bases between. This CDR3 contains 15 residues. CDR1 SGHRS and CDR2 YFSETQ come from the germline V gene. The CDR3 bases are TGCGCCAGCAGCTTGGAGGACGGATCCACAGATACGCAGTATTTT. It translates to CASSLEDGSTDTQYF.

The chain joins TRBV5-5 to TRBJ1-6; D gene ambiguous. CDR1 and CDR2 (germline): SGHKS, YYEKEE (reference sequence). V was shortened by 4 bases and J by 14 bases, with 19 bases between the two germline ends. The CDR3 runs to 14 residues. CDR3 sequence reads: CASSHPHGVRALHF. The CDR3 region has the DNA TGTGCCAGCAGCCACCCGCACGGGGTGAGGGCCCTCCACTTT.

V usage is TRBV10-3 and J usage is TRBJ2-5, with D perhaps matching TRBD1 (7 bases). Germline CDR1 and CDR2: ENHRY and SYGVKD. V was cut by 0 bases and J by 4 bases, with 12 bases left in between. The CDR3 is made up of 15 amino acids. In DNA, the CDR3 is TGTGCCATCAGTGAGTCGAGCAGGGGGGTAGAGACCCAGTACTTC. Protein product: CAISESSRGVETQYF.

The chain joins TRBV5-1 to TRBJ2-5; perhaps TRBD1 as D (6 bases). The length of the CDR3 is 14 residues. Germline-derived CDR1 and CDR2 are SGHRS and YFSETQ. Trimming took off 2 bases at V and 0 bases at J, with 8 bases between the two ends. As DNA, the CDR3 is TGCGCCAGCAGCTTCGCAGGGGACCAAGAGACCCAGTACTTC. Its protein is CASSFAGDQETQYF.

This chain connects TRBV11-2 to TRBJ1-1; 7 bases are shared with TRBD1. The V gene's germline CDR1 is SGHAT and CDR2 FQNNGV. J was trimmed by 4 bases and V by 5 bases; bases with no gene match: 4. CDR3 length: 13 residues. The DNA of the CDR3 is TGTGCCAGCAGCACACAGGGGAGCACTGAAGCTTTCTTT. This codes for CASSTQGSTEAFF. Using reference TRBV11-2 and TRBJ1-1 for the parts outside the CDR3, the full variable domain is EAGVAQSPRYKIIEKRQSVAFWCNPISGHATLYWYQQILGQGPKLLIQFQNNGVVDDSQLPKDRFSAERLKGVDSTLKIQPAKLEDSAVYLCASSTQGSTEAFFGQGTRLTVV.

The chain employs TRBV4-3 and TRBJ1-2; TRBD1 is a possible D gene (5 bases). V gave up 0 bases and J gave up 4 bases, with 9 bases separating them. The CDR3 consists of 14 residues. CDR1 is LGHNA and CDR2 is YSLEER in the germline V gene. CDR3 sequence: CASSQDFRGYGYTF. CDR3 nucleotides: TGCGCCAGCAGCCAAGATTTTAGGGGCTATGGCTACACCTTC.

This clone has a handful of counts. The chain is built from TRBV2 and TRBJ1-5; D not resolved. This CDR3 comprises 10 residues. From germline, CDR1 is SNHLY and CDR2 FYNNEI. V was trimmed by 10 bases and J by 7 bases, leaving 8 bases between them. In DNA form, the CDR3 reads TGTGCCAAACTGAGGCAGCCCCAGCATTTT. This gives the protein CAKLRQPQHF.

The rearrangement joins TRBV9 to TRBJ2-5; D unresolved. Per the germline V gene, CDR1 is SGDLS and CDR2 is YYNGEE. V was cut by 1 base and J by 4 bases, with 14 bases left in between. This CDR3 has 15 amino acids. This CDR3 is CASSVRAQTAETQYF. CDR3 coding DNA: TGTGCCAGCAGCGTACGAGCCCAGACTGCAGAGACCCAGTACTTC.

This chain joins TRBV5-1 and TRBJ2-5; weak D call: TRBD2 (7 bases). The V gene's germline CDR1 is SGHRS and CDR2 YFSETQ. Trimming shortened V by 9 bases and J by 2 bases, and 17 bases separated the two germline ends. CDR3 length: 14 residues. CDR3: CATRPGGYQETQYF. The DNA for the CDR3 is TGCGCCACACGCCCGGGGGGCTATCAAGAGACCCAGTACTTC. Drawing the rest from reference TRBV5-1 and TRBJ2-5, the complete variable domain is KAGVTQTPRYLIKTRGQQVTLSCSPISGHRSVSWYQQTPGQGLQFLFEYFSETQRNKGNFPGRFSGRQFSNSRSEMNVSTLELGDSALYLCATRPGGYQETQYFGPGTRLLVL.